Presented here are 32 T cell receptor beta chains from one specimen sequenced in a study of cytomegalovirus exposure and HLA in healthy donors. This PCR relied on a set of 60 Vbeta primers and 13 Jbeta primers. Assay: immunoSEQ multiplex PCR; the TCRdb copy retains only in-frame clones and omits some. The sample has 150,000 to 200,000 clones, over 70% seen once; the top ten hold around 2.4%. The specimen sequenced was PBMCs. Source of these receptors: a woman in her 30s in good health and CMV-seronegative.

This chain connects TRBV7-2 to TRBJ2-5; 7 bases align to TRBD2. The trim removed 5 bases at V and 3 bases at J, leaving 6 bases unmatched. The length of the CDR3 is 14 residues. Germline V lookup: CDR1 SGHTA, CDR2 FQGNSA. The chain's CDR3 is CASSPSGVEETQYF. In nucleotides, the CDR3 is TGTGCCAGCAGCCCGAGCGGGGTTGAAGAGACCCAGTACTTC.

This clone turned up a few times. The chain uses TRBV5-4 and TRBJ2-3, with D tentatively TRBD2 (5 bases). Trimming shortened V by 4 bases and J by 6 bases, and 15 bases separated the two germline ends. This CDR3 spans 14 amino acids. In germline, CDR1 is SGHNT, CDR2 YYREEE (reference sequence). CDR3 amino acids: CASSGPTKGDTQYF. The CDR3 region has the DNA TGTGCCAGCAGCGGGCCGACTAAAGGGGATACGCAGTATTTT.

The rearrangement uses TRBV28 and TRBJ1-5; D is perhaps TRBD1 (5 bases). CDR1 is MDHEN, CDR2 SYDVKM, per germline. V was pared by 1 base and J by 4 bases, with 8 bases between. The CDR3 is made up of 14 amino acids. CDR3 amino acids: CASSLSPGNQPQHF. CDR3 nucleotide sequence: TGTGCCAGCAGTTTATCACCAGGGAATCAGCCCCAGCATTTT.

The J gene is TRBJ1-1, the V gene TRBV2, with D unresolved. The CDR3 consists of 14 residues. Deletions cut 2 bases from V and 1 base from J, with 8 bases between. Looked up from germline, CDR1 is SNHLY and CDR2 is FYNNEI. CDR3 in DNA: TGTGCCAGCAGTGAAAGCAGGCAGAACACTGAAGCTTTCTTT. This translates into CASSESRQNTEAFF.

The V call is TRBV5-4, the J call TRBJ2-5; D remains ambiguous. Germline V gene sequence: CDR1 SGHNT, CDR2 YYREEE (reference sequence). The V end was cut by 5 bases, the J end by 0 bases, with 14 bases between. The CDR3 sequence is 15 residues long. The CDR3 sequence is CASSHPGSDQETQYF. For the CDR3, the DNA is TGTGCCAGCAGTCATCCCGGGTCAGACCAAGAGACCCAGTACTTC.

In this sample, this clone turned up a few times. The gene calls are TRBV28 and TRBJ1-2; 10 nucleotides align to TRBD1. This CDR3 comprises 15 residues. Germline CDR1 MDHEN, CDR2 SYDVKM. Trimming removed 3 bases from V and 4 bases from J; junction bases left unmatched: 5. The CDR3 spells CASSFAGTGVYGYTF. CDR3 in DNA: TGTGCCAGCAGTTTCGCCGGGACAGGGGTCTATGGCTACACCTTC.

The rearrangement links TRBV11-2 to TRBJ1-3, with D tentatively TRBD1 (5 bases). The germline V gene encodes CDR1 SGHAT and CDR2 FQNNGV. The CDR3 spans 17 residues. The V gene lost 1 base and the J gene lost 0 bases, with 13 bases spanning the gap. Here the CDR3 reads CASSLVGGTRSGNTIYF. The CDR3 bases are TGTGCCAGCAGCTTAGTAGGCGGGACCCGCTCTGGAAACACCATATATTTT.

The chain uses TRBV30 and TRBJ2-1, with 7 nucleotides matching TRBD2. The trim removed 4 bases at V and 4 bases at J, leaving 4 bases unmatched. Looked up from germline, CDR1 is GTSNPN and CDR2 is SVGIG (reference sequence). The CDR3 contains 13 residues. This CDR3 is CAWNQRDYNEQFF. The CDR3 DNA reads TGTGCCTGGAATCAGCGGGATTACAATGAGCAGTTCTTC. The entire variable domain, with the rest obtained from reference TRBV30 and TRBJ2-1, is as follows: SQTIHQWPATLVQPVGSPLSLECTVEGTSNPNLYWYRQAAGRGLQLLFYSVGIGQISSEVPQNLSASRPQDRQFILSSKKLLLSDSGFYLCAWNQRDYNEQFFGPGTRLTVL.

This rearrangement joins TRBV5-1 to TRBJ1-6; 8 bases are a match to TRBD1. Germline CDR1 reads SGHRS; CDR2 reads YFSETQ. V shed 0 bases, J shed 7 bases, and the junction held 3 bases outside the gene matches. The CDR3 totals 15 residues. The CDR3 DNA follows: TGCGCCAGCAGCTTGGGAGGACAGGGAAATTCACCCCTCCACTTT. Translation gives CASSLGGQGNSPLHF. The full variable domain, with the rest looked up from reference TRBV5-1 and TRBJ1-6, is KAGVTQTPRYLIKTRGQQVTLSCSPISGHRSVSWYQQTPGQGLQFLFEYFSETQRNKGNFPGRFSGRQFSNSRSEMNVSTLELGDSALYLCASSLGGQGNSPLHFGNGTRLTVT.

This sequence joins TRBV11-2 and TRBJ1-2; 10 positions agree with TRBD1. The length of the CDR3 is 18 residues. The V gene's germline CDR1 is SGHAT and CDR2 FQNNGV. The junction had 16 bases not matched to a gene; V was cut back by 1 base and J by 8 bases. The CDR3: CASSLASRTGGLIGGYTF. CDR3 nucleotides: TGTGCCAGCAGCTTAGCGTCACGGACAGGGGGTTTGATTGGCGGCTACACCTTC.

The chain uses TRBV28 and TRBJ1-3, with D unclear. V lost 7 bases, J lost 0 bases, and 19 bases lay in between. This CDR3 has 17 residues. Germline CDR1 and CDR2: MDHEN and SYDVKM. CDR3 in amino acids: CASMSVGFDPSGNTIYF. The DNA for the CDR3 is TGTGCCAGCATGTCGGTCGGGTTTGACCCCTCTGGAAACACCATATATTTT.

The chain links TRBV6-1 to TRBJ1-2; D gene ambiguous. CDR1 is MNHNS and CDR2 is SASEGT in the germline V gene. The CDR3 runs 14 residues. V was cut by 1 base and J by 7 bases, with 13 bases left in between. The CDR3 DNA reads as TGTGCCAGCAGTGAAGTAGAGGGCGTGAGTGGCTACACCTTC. Translating gives CASSEVEGVSGYTF.

The genes are TRBV7-2 and TRBJ2-7, with 10 bases matching TRBD1. With 3 bases clipped from V and 6 bases from J, the junction kept 2 bases outside the gene matches. This CDR3 is built from 13 residues. Germline values: CDR1 SGHTA, CDR2 FQGNSA. Here the CDR3 reads CASSFGTGVEQYF. CDR3 DNA sequence: TGTGCCAGCAGCTTCGGGACAGGGGTCGAGCAGTACTTC.

The genes are TRBV7-2 and TRBJ2-2; TRBD2 matches 7 bases. CDR1 is SGHTA and CDR2 is FQGNSA in the germline V gene. Germline trimming cut 3 bases from V and 2 bases from J; bases unmatched to any gene: 9. The CDR3 is made up of 17 amino acids. This chain's CDR3 is CASSFSREIPNTGELFF. CDR3 bases: TGTGCCAGCAGCTTTTCGCGGGAGATACCTAACACCGGGGAGCTGTTTTTT.

The CDR3 protein is CASSQGQQETQYF. CDR3 coding DNA: TGTGCCAGCTCACAGGGACAGCAAGAGACCCAGTACTTC. V usage is TRBV18 and J usage is TRBJ2-5; 7 positions match TRBD1. The V gene end was trimmed by 4 bases and the J gene end by 2 bases; junction bases not matched to a gene: 1. Germline CDR1 and CDR2: KGHSH and LQKENI. The CDR3 consists of 13 residues.

The chain links TRBV7-9 to TRBJ1-1; D possibly corresponds to TRBD1 (5 bases). Trimming shortened V by 2 bases and J by 1 base, and 8 bases separated the two germline ends. Germline-derived CDR1 and CDR2 are SEHNR and FQNEAQ (reference sequence). This CDR3 contains 14 residues. The CDR3 sequence: CASSLSGANTEAFF. The CDR3 bases are TGTGCCAGCAGCTTAAGTGGGGCGAACACTGAAGCTTTCTTT.

This chain uses TRBV28 with TRBJ2-1; a weak D match, TRBD1 (6 bases). The CDR3 covers 17 residues. V gave up 4 bases and J gave up 0 bases, with 16 bases separating them. Per the germline V gene, CDR1 is MDHEN and CDR2 is SYDVKM. DNA of the CDR3: TGTGCCAGCAGTTCGTACGGGACACCGAGCTCCTACAATGAGCAGTTCTTC. Translating it yields CASSSYGTPSSYNEQFF.

The chain carries TRBV5-6 and TRBJ2-7; tentative D call: TRBD1 (6 bases). Trimming removed 4 bases from V and 2 bases from J, with 16 bases in between. CDR1 and CDR2 from the germline V gene are SGHDT and YYEEEE. This CDR3 contains 15 residues. This CDR3 reads CASSHAGARTYEQYF. Here the CDR3 DNA reads TGTGCCAGCAGCCACGCAGGGGCCCGCACCTACGAGCAGTACTTC.

This clone occurred once. The chain combines TRBV27 with TRBJ2-3; 11 bases align to TRBD2. This CDR3 comprises 13 residues. From germline, CDR1 is MNHEY and CDR2 SMNVEV (reference sequence). Trimming at V came to 5 bases and at J to 9 bases, leaving 4 bases not matched to a gene. The CDR3 here is CASSPGLAGTQYF. In DNA form, the CDR3 reads TGTGCCAGCAGTCCCGGACTAGCGGGCACGCAGTATTTT.

V is TRBV6-1 and J is TRBJ2-3; 7 nucleotides match TRBD2. With V trimmed by 7 bases and J by 1 base, 5 bases remained unmatched. CDR1 MNHNS and CDR2 SASEGT come from the germline V gene. This CDR3 has 14 residues. The CDR3 bases are TGTGCCAGCACCCGGACTAGTGGCACAGATACGCAGTATTTT. It is translated as CASTRTSGTDTQYF.

This chain links TRBV6-6 with TRBJ2-7; 7 bases are shared with TRBD1. The junction had 4 bases not matched to a gene; V was cut back by 4 bases and J by 7 bases. This CDR3 contains 12 residues. Germline values: CDR1 MNHNY, CDR2 SVGAGI (reference sequence). The CDR3 DNA is TGTGCCAGCAGTTCTCCGGGACAGGAGCAGTACTTC. Amino acids: CASSSPGQEQYF.

This chain uses TRBV18 with TRBJ1-6; TRBD1 might be the D (6 bases). This CDR3 is 13 amino acids long. Germline CDR1 KGHSH, CDR2 LQKENI. V lost 4 bases, J lost 14 bases, and 15 bases lay in between. The CDR3 reads CASSRRNWDTLHF. The CDR3 DNA sequence: TGTGCCAGCTCACGCCGAAATTGGGACACCCTCCACTTT.

The chain uses TRBV11-2 and TRBJ1-6; the D gene is possibly TRBD1 (6 bases). Trimming removed 3 bases at V and 9 bases at J, with 12 bases between. This CDR3 contains 14 residues. Looked up from germline, CDR1 is SGHAT and CDR2 is FQNNGV. The CDR3 DNA reads TGTGCCAGCAGCTTTAACAGGGTGGGTTCACCCCTCCACTTT. Translated: CASSFNRVGSPLHF.

Here the CDR3 DNA reads TGCGCCAGCGGGGACCAGGGGGCGGGTGAGACCCAGTACTTC. Amino acids: CASGDQGAGETQYF. This chain connects TRBV5-1 to TRBJ2-5; 8 bases match TRBD1. Looked up from germline, CDR1 is SGHRS and CDR2 is YFSETQ. This CDR3 is built from 14 residues. V trimming: 7 bases; J trimming: 5 bases; junction bases outside the gene matches: 10.

The rearrangement joins TRBV2 to TRBJ1-6; TRBD1 agrees at 7 bases. Germline V CDR1 and CDR2: SNHLY, FYNNEI. V shed 5 bases, J shed 3 bases, and the junction held 4 bases outside the gene matches. This CDR3 has 15 residues. The CDR3, as DNA: TGTGCCAGCAGTCCCCAGGGGGACTATAATTCACCCCTCCACTTT. This encodes CASSPQGDYNSPLHF.

The rearrangement uses TRBV4-3 and TRBJ2-5; 11 bases match TRBD2. The CDR3 length is 17 residues. Trimming cost V 3 bases and J 1 base; bases outside gene matches: 7. Germline CDR1 reads LGHNA; CDR2 reads YSLEER. The CDR3 bases are TGCGCCAGCAGCCAGAATAGCGGGGGGGCTCTCCAAGAGACCCAGTACTTC. This encodes CASSQNSGGALQETQYF.

The J gene is TRBJ2-1, the V gene TRBV28; D is possibly TRBD1 (6 bases). This CDR3 comprises 15 residues. Trimming pared 5 bases from V and 3 bases from J, leaving 14 bases between. Germline loops: CDR1 MDHEN, CDR2 SYDVKM. This CDR3 reads CASSPTGKGYNEQFF. Here the CDR3 DNA reads TGTGCCAGCAGTCCCACAGGGAAGGGCTACAATGAGCAGTTCTTC. The full variable domain, its missing parts supplied by reference TRBV28 and TRBJ2-1, is DVKVTQSSRYLVKRTGEKVFLECVQDMDHENMFWYRQDPGLGLRLIYFSYDVKMKEKGDIPEGYSVSREKKERFSLILESASTNQTSMYLCASSPTGKGYNEQFFGPGTRLTVL.

J is TRBJ2-2 and V is TRBV5-5; D possibly corresponds to TRBD2 (5 bases). Trimming cost V 2 bases and J 7 bases, with 9 bases left between them. Per the germline V gene, CDR1 is SGHKS and CDR2 is YYEKEE (reference sequence). The CDR3 runs 13 residues. Here the CDR3 reads CASSLTSGGELFF. CDR3 coding DNA: TGTGCCAGCAGCTTAACAAGCGGCGGGGAGCTGTTTTTT. The full variable domain, rest sourced from reference TRBV5-5 and TRBJ2-2, is DAGVTQSPTHLIKTRGQQVTLRCSPISGHKSVSWYQQVLGQGPQFIFQYYEKEERGRGNFPDRFSARQFPNYSSELNVNALLLGDSALYLCASSLTSGGELFFGEGSRLTVL.

The chain links TRBV5-6 to TRBJ2-5, with 9 nucleotides matching TRBD1. The CDR3 is 14 amino acids. The ends lost 4 bases at V and 5 bases at J; junction bases unmatched: 6. Germline assignment: CDR1 SGHDT and CDR2 YYEEEE. The CDR3 loop reads CASSTGTGRETQYF. The CDR3 nucleotides read TGTGCCAGCAGCACAGGGACAGGGAGGGAGACCCAGTACTTC.

The chain links TRBV13 to TRBJ2-2; D is uncertain. V lost 4 bases to trimming and J lost 4 bases, with 16 bases between them. CDR3 size: 16 residues. CDR1 and CDR2 (germline): PRHDT, FYEKMQ (reference sequence). CDR3 loop: CASSSSNYRSTGELFF. The CDR3, as DNA: TGTGCCAGCAGCTCAAGTAACTATAGGAGCACCGGGGAGCTGTTTTTT.

In this sample, this clone turned up a few times. The chain carries TRBV19 and TRBJ2-4, with 10 bases aligning to TRBD1. The CDR3 runs to 20 residues. Trimming took 3 bases from V and 0 from J; bases not matched to a gene: 14. CDR1 is LNHDA and CDR2 is SQIVND in the germline V gene (reference sequence). The CDR3 DNA sequence: TGTGCCAGTAGTATCCAGTATTGGACAGGGGGTTCCATAGCCAAAAACATTCAGTACTTC. It translates to CASSIQYWTGGSIAKNIQYF. Looking up the rest from reference TRBV19 and TRBJ2-4 gives the full variable domain: DGGITQSPKYLFRKEGQNVTLSCEQNLNHDAMYWYRQDPGQGLRLIYYSQIVNDFQKGDIAEGYSVSREKKESFPLTVTSAQKNPTAFYLCASSIQYWTGGSIAKNIQYFGAGTRLSVL.

The chain uses TRBV7-3 and TRBJ2-2; 7 bases line up with TRBD2. The CDR3 has 14 amino acids. Germline trimming cut 2 bases from V and 5 bases from J; bases unmatched to any gene: 2. From germline, CDR1 is SGHTA and CDR2 FQGTGA. CDR3 loop: CASSLGGGTGELFF. The CDR3, as DNA: TGTGCCAGCAGCTTAGGGGGGGGGACCGGGGAGCTGTTTTTT.